Listed here are 15 T cell receptor beta chains from one sample, sequenced in a study of blood T cell repertoires in COVID-19. Libraries were prepared by immunoSEQ multiplex PCR; TCRdb keeps only in-frame clonotypes and omits some of them. The repertoire holds 200,000 to 300,000 clones, with approximately 81% as singletons. Source material: peripheral blood. The source of these receptors is an elderly woman with acute or convalescent COVID-19.

V usage is TRBV11-2 and J usage is TRBJ2-3; 8 bases are shared with TRBD1. V dropped 6 bases and J dropped 5; count of bases not matched to a gene: 10. Germline values: CDR1 SGHAT, CDR2 FQNNGV. The length of the CDR3 is 15 residues. The CDR3 sequence: CASSLDRGLLDTQYF. In DNA form, the CDR3 reads TGTGCCAGCAGTCTTGACAGGGGTTTACTAGATACGCAGTATTTT.

V and J are TRBV28 and TRBJ1-3, with D unclear. The CDR3 sequence is 15 residues long. Germline CDR1 reads MDHEN; CDR2 reads SYDVKM. Trimming removed 6 bases at V and 0 bases at J, with 12 bases between. DNA of the CDR3: TGTGCCAGCAGGCGAGGAGGAAACTCTGGAAACACCATATATTTT. Translation: CASRRGGNSGNTIYF.

This clone came up once. The J gene is TRBJ1-6, the V gene TRBV27; 10 nucleotides align to TRBD1. This CDR3 comprises 16 residues. Germline V gene data show CDR1 as MNHEY and CDR2 as SMNVEV (reference sequence). V was pared by 5 bases and J by 9 bases, with 10 bases of the junction left unmatched. The CDR3 DNA follows: TGTGCCAGCAGTCCCCAGACGGGACAGGGGCTTTCACCCCTCCACTTT. It yields the protein CASSPQTGQGLSPLHF.

This clone was counted once. This chain connects TRBV10-2 to TRBJ2-2; the D is unclear. The CDR3 loop spans 14 amino acids. With 6 bases removed from V and 2 bases from J, the gap between germline ends came to 10 bases. CDR1 is WSHSY and CDR2 is SAAADI in the germline V gene. In nucleotides, the CDR3 is TGCGCCAGCAGCCCAGCAGGAAACACCGGGGAGCTGTTTTTT. Protein product: CASSPAGNTGELFF.

This chain links TRBV5-4 with TRBJ2-1; 10 bases fit TRBD2. Germline V lookup: CDR1 SGHNT, CDR2 YYREEE (reference sequence). CDR3 length: 15 residues. V dropped 5 bases and J dropped 5; count of bases not matched to a gene: 7. CDR3 DNA sequence: TGTGCCAGCAGACTCGAGCGGGGGGGTAACAATGAGCAGTTCTTC. Translating gives CASRLERGGNNEQFF.

The V call is TRBV7-8, the J call TRBJ2-6; the D gene is possibly TRBD1 (7 bases). The germline gives CDR1 SGHVS, CDR2 FQNEAQ. The CDR3 consists of 18 residues. Trimming took off 1 base at V and 0 bases at J, with 13 bases between the two ends. CDR3 in amino acids: CASSLGAGGISGANVLTF. In nucleotides, the CDR3 is TGTGCCAGCAGCTTAGGCGCAGGGGGGATCTCTGGGGCCAACGTCCTGACTTTC.

This chain links TRBV2 with TRBJ1-6, with D unresolved. This CDR3 comprises 15 residues. The germline V gene encodes CDR1 SNHLY and CDR2 FYNNEI. Trimming cost V 2 bases and J 5 bases, with 10 bases left between them. DNA for the CDR3: TGTGCCAGCAGTGAACAAACAGTTAATAATTCACCCCTCCACTTT. This sequence encodes CASSEQTVNNSPLHF.

This clone was picked up one time. The rearrangement links TRBV3-1 (or the pseudogene TRBV3-2) to TRBJ2-7; 14 bases match TRBD2. This CDR3 is built from 16 residues. V shed 5 bases and J 6 bases; nucleotides not matched to a gene: 9. Germline V CDR1 and CDR2: LGHDT, YNNKEL (reference sequence). DNA of the CDR3: TGTGCCAGCAGCGTACGACTAGCGGGAGGGCCGGTCGAGCAGTACTTC. Translated: CASSVRLAGGPVEQYF.

V and J are TRBV19 and TRBJ1-6; D remains ambiguous. Looked up from germline, CDR1 is LNHDA and CDR2 is SQIVND (reference sequence). Trimming took 3 bases from V and 10 from J, leaving 7 bases between them. The CDR3 has 12 amino acids. CDR3 residues: CASSILESPLHF. The DNA of the CDR3 is TGTGCCAGTAGTATTTTAGAATCACCCCTCCACTTT.

This chain uses TRBV29-1 with TRBJ2-3; D might be TRBD2 (7 bases). Between the trimmed V and J ends, which lost 6 bases and 9 bases, there was a span of 16 bases. Looked up from germline, CDR1 is SQVTM and CDR2 is ANQGSEA. CDR3 length equals 12 residues. In nucleotides, the CDR3 is TGCAGCGTAGAGCGGGGCGGACAGACGCAGTATTTT. Residues: CSVERGGQTQYF.

V is TRBV7-8 and J is TRBJ2-1; 10 bases are shared with TRBD2. Unmatched junction bases numbered 14, after V lost 5 bases and J lost 1 base. CDR1 and CDR2 (germline): SGHVS, FQNEAQ. The CDR3 has 19 amino acids. Here the CDR3 reads CASSPKSPSGSVSYNEQFF. The CDR3, as DNA: TGTGCCAGCAGCCCTAAATCCCCTAGCGGGAGTGTGTCCTACAATGAGCAGTTCTTC.

The genes are TRBV7-3 and TRBJ2-3; TRBD2 might be the D (5 bases). The CDR3 totals 13 residues. Germline assignment: CDR1 SGHTA and CDR2 FQGTGA. V was trimmed by 7 bases and J by 5 bases, leaving 13 bases between them. The CDR3 sequence: CASTPGSGDTQYF. CDR3 nucleotides: TGTGCCAGCACCCCGGGGTCGGGAGATACGCAGTATTTT.

The rearrangement uses TRBV19 and TRBJ1-5; D is ambiguous. CDR1 and CDR2 from the germline V gene are LNHDA and SQIVND (reference sequence). CDR3 length: 13 residues. Trimming removed 3 bases from V and 7 bases from J, with 10 bases in between. The CDR3 sequence is CASSIERSQPQHF. CDR3 DNA: TGTGCCAGTAGTATTGAGCGGAGCCAGCCCCAGCATTTT.

This clone has a handful of counts. This chain joins TRBV11-1 and TRBJ1-6; D is possibly TRBD1 (6 bases). V shed 5 bases and J shed 15 bases, with 14 bases lying between them. Per the germline V gene, CDR1 is SGHAT and CDR2 is FQDESV (reference sequence). The CDR3 covers 12 residues. CDR3 sequence (DNA): TGTGCCAGCAGCCGTCACAAGGGGGACCTCCACTTT. It is translated as CASSRHKGDLHF.

The chain couples TRBV9 to TRBJ2-1; D perhaps matches TRBD2 (5 bases). The CDR3 runs 16 residues. CDR1 is SGDLS, CDR2 YYNGEE, per germline. Trimming removed 0 bases from V and 2 bases from J, with 12 bases in between. CDR3 coding DNA: TGTGCCAGCAGCGTAGGCTGGGGAGAGACCTACAATGAGCAGTTCTTC. Protein: CASSVGWGETYNEQFF.